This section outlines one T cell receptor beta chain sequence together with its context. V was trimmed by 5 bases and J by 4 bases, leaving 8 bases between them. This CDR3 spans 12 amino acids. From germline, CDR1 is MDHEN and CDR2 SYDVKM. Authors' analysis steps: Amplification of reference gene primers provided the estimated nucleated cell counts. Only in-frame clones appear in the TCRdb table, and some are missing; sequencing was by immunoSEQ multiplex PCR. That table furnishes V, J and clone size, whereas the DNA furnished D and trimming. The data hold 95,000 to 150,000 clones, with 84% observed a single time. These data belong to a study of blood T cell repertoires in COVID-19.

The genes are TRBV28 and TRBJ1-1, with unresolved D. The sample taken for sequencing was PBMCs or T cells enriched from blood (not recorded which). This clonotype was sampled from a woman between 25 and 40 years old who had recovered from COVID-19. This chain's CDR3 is CASSSRATEAFF. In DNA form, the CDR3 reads TGTGCCAGCAGTAGCCGAGCCACTGAAGCTTTCTTT.